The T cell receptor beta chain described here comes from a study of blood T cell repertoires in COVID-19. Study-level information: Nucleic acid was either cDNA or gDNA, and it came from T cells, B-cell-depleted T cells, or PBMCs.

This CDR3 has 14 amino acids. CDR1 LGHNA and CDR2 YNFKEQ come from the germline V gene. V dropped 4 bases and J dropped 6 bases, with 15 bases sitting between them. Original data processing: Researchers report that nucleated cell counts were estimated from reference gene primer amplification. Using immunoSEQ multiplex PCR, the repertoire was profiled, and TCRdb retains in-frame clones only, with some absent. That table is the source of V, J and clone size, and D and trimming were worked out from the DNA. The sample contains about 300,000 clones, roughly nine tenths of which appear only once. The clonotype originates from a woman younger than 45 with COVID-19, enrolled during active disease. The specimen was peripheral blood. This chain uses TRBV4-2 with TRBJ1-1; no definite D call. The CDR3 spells CASSLRTADPEAFF. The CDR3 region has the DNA TGTGCCAGCAGCCTAAGAACAGCGGATCCTGAAGCTTTCTTT.